This record covers a single T cell receptor beta chain. V shed 2 bases and J shed 0 bases, with 20 bases lying between them. Germline V CDR1 and CDR2: PRHDT, FYEKMQ (reference sequence). The CDR3 has 19 residues. The data are from a study of technical replicates of blood from a handful of donors. Here immunoSEQ multiplex PCR was the method, and the copy in TCRdb shows in-frame clones only, minus some. In the table there are approximately 82,000 clones, under 95% of which are singletons. Sequencing was done on a sample of T cells isolated from PBMCs. The clonotype comes from a human donor in good health. The genes are TRBV13 and TRBJ2-1; no firm D call. The CDR3 protein is CASSLLSFIPPSSYNEQFF. The CDR3 DNA is TGTGCCAGCAGCTTACTGTCCTTTATCCCGCCTAGCTCCTACAATGAGCAGTTCTTC.